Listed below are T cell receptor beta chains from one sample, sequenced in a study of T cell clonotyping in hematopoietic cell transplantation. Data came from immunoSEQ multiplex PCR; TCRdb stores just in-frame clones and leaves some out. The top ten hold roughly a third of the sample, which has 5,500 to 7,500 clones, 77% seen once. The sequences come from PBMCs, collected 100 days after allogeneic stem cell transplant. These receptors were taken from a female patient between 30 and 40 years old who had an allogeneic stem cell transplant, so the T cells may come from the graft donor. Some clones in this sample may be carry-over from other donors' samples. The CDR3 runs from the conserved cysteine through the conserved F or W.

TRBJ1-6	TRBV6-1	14	CASRVISNNSPLHF
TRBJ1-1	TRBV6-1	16	CASSENAGYSHTEAFF
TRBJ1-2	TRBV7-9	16	CASSLKNYEANYGYTF
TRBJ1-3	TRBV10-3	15	CAISESKASGNTIYF
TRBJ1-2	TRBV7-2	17	CASSSKGTGRANYGYTF
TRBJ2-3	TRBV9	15	CASSVDLGREDTQYF
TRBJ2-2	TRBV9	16	CASSVPRGANTGELFF
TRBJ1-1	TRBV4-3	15	CASSQVLRGDTEAFF
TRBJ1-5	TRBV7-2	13	CASSPYLGGAQHF
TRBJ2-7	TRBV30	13	CARKGQASYEQYF
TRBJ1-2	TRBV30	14	CAWSRKTGNYGYTF
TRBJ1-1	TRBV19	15	CASSMGRYVNTEAFF
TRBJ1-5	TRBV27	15	CASSQRTGGESAQHF
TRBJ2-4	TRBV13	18	CASSLSEGGGIAKNIQYF
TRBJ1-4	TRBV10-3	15	CAISEQGPTNEKLFF
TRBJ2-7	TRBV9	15	CASSVSRGEGYEQYF
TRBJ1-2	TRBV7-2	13	CASSLTGYYGYTF
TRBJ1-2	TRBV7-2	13	CASSLVSAPGYTF
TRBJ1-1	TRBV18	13	CASSPQSSTEAFF
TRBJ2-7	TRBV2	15	CASSESPAGRGEQYF
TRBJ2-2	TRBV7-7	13	CASSADSPGELFF
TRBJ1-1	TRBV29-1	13	CSVLAGENTEAFF
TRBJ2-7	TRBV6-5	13	CASSYGLSYEQYF
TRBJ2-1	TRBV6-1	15	CASRRAGGSYNEQFF
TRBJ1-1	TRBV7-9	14	CASSFDGQDTEAFF
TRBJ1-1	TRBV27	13	CASSLLQGAEAFF
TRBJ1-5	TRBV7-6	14	CASRRQLSNQPQHF
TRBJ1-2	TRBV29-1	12	CSVDRGKYGYTF
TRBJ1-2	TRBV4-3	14	CASSQEVTQIGYTF
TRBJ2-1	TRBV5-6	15	CASSPGFGSYNEQFF
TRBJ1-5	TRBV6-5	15	CASSSQGYSNQPQHF
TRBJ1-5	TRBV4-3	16	CASSQDTIGTNQPQHF
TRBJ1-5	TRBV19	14	CASSSWGSNQPQHF
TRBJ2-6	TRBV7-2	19	CASSRPGLAGASGANVLTF
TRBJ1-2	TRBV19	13	CASSTTGGDGYTF
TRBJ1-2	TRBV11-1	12	CASKRSTGGYTF
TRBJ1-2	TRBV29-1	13	CSVEVGRGYGYTF
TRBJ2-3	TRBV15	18	CATSRDGLAGGLLDTQYF
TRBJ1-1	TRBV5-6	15	CASSLGVEGRTEAFF
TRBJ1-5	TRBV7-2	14	CASSNDRGNQPQHF
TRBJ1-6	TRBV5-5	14	CASSLGGYGSPLHF
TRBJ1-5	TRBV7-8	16	CASSKRDRDGNQPQHF
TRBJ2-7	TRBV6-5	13	CASTFKWGYEQYF
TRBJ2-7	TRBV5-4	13	CASESLALHEQYF
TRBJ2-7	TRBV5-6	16	CASSLGGGAASYEQYF
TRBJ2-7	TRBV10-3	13	CAISGTPTYEQYF
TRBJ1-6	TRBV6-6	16	CASSREGGLRNSPLHF
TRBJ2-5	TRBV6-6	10	CASTGDGQYF
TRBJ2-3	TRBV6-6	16	CASSPTSGRAPDTQYF
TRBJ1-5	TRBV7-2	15	CASSSQGLSNQPQHF
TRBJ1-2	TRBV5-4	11	CASSYNYGYTF
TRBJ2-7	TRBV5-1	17	CASSLGLAGGQVYEQYF
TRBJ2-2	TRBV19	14	CASSRLAGDGELFF
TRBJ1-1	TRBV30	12	CAWNPANTEAFF
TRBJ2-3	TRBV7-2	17	CASTRPPGTAQVDTQYF